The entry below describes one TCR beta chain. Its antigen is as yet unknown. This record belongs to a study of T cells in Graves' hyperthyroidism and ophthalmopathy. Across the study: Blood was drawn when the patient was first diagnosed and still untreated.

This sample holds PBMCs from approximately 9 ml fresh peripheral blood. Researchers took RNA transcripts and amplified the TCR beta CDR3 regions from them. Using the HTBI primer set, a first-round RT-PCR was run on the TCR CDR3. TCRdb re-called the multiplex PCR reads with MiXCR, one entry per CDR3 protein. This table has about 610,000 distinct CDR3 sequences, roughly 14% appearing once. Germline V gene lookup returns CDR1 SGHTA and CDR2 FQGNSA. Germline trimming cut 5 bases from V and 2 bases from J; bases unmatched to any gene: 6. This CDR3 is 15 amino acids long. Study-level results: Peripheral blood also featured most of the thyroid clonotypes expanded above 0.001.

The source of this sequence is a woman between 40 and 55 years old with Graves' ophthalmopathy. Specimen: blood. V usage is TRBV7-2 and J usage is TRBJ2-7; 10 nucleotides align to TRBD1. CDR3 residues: CASSPRTGGTYEQYF. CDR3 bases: TGTGCCAGCAGCCCCCGGACAGGGGGTACCTACGAGCAGTACTTC.